Listed below are T cell receptor beta chains from one sample, sequenced in a study of Ad26.COV2.S vaccination and SARS-CoV-2 variants. The repertoire was sequenced with immunoSEQ multiplex PCR; TCRdb's copy has only in-frame clones and lacks some. Of roughly 700,000 clones in the sample, more than 80% were seen once. The sample was peripheral blood, taken in a trial of Ad26.COV2.S vaccine versus placebo. Every receptor here comes from a person between 18 and 60 years old who received the Ad26.COV2.S COVID-19 vaccine or a placebo. Each CDR3 is given with its conserved first and last residue. D genes are given only for firm matches. Clone size appears in some rows only: once, few, many, or a class for an expanded clone.

clone size | J gene | D gene | V gene | CDR3 DNA | CDR3 protein
NA | TRBJ2-7 | TRBD1 | TRBV6-2/TRBV6-3 | TGTGCCAGCAGTCCCGGGACAGGGTCTTTCGAGCAGTACTTC | CASSPGTGSFEQYF
NA | TRBJ1-5 | TRBD1 | TRBV2 | TGTGCCAGCAGCACAGGGGATCAGCCCCAGCATTTT | CASSTGDQPQHF
once | TRBJ2-5 | NA | TRBV2 | TGTGCCAGCAGTGAACGAGGGCAGGGCCAAGAGACCCAGTACTTC | CASSERGQGQETQYF
NA | TRBJ1-1 | NA | TRBV30 | TGTGCCTGGAATAAACGAGGGTCGACTGAAGCTTTCTTT | CAWNKRGSTEAFF
NA | TRBJ2-2 | TRBD2 | TRBV7-7 | TGTGCCAGCAGCCCGGCGGGGGCCGGGGAGCTGTTTTTT | CASSPAGAGELFF
NA | TRBJ1-1 | NA | TRBV6-5 | TGTGCCAGCAGTTACGGAGACGTTGGGACTGAAGCTTTCTTT | CASSYGDVGTEAFF
NA | TRBJ2-2 | NA | TRBV3-1/TRBV3-2 | TGTGCCAGCAGCCAAGATCGCCCAGTCACCGGGGAGCTGTTTTTT | CASSQDRPVTGELFF
NA | TRBJ2-7 | NA | TRBV18 | TGTGCCAGCTCACCAGCGGAGGAGGGCTCAGAGTACTTC | CASSPAEEGSEYF
NA | TRBJ1-2 | NA | TRBV21-1 | TGTGCCAGCAGCAAAGCGCAGGGGGCGGGTAATGGCTACACCTTC | CASSKAQGAGNGYTF
few | TRBJ1-5 | NA | TRBV3-1/TRBV3-2 | TGTGCCAGCAGCCAAGCCATCGATCAGCCCCAGCATTTT | CASSQAIDQPQHF
NA | TRBJ1-2 | NA | TRBV7-9 | TGTGCCAGCAGCTTATTAAATGGCTACACCTTC | CASSLLNGYTF
NA | TRBJ1-4 | TRBD1 | TRBV5-6 | TGTGCCAGCAGCTTGCGGGCTCAGGGGGGGAATGAAAAACTGTTTTTT | CASSLRAQGGNEKLFF
NA | TRBJ1-4 | TRBD1 | TRBV5-4 | TGTGCCAGCAGCTTGGAACCCGGGACAGTTAATGAAAAACTGTTTTTT | CASSLEPGTVNEKLFF
NA | TRBJ2-7 | NA | TRBV5-1 | TGCGCCAGCAGCTTAAACCTGGACGAGCAGTACTTC | CASSLNLDEQYF
few | TRBJ1-5 | NA | TRBV6-1 | TGTGCCAGCAGTGAACAGGCTCAGGGGCAGCCCCAGCATTTT | CASSEQAQGQPQHF
NA | TRBJ1-2 | TRBD1 | TRBV30 | TGTGCCTGGAGCCGGGACAGACTCAGCTATGGCTACACCTTC | CAWSRDRLSYGYTF
NA | TRBJ2-4 | TRBD2 | TRBV11-2 | TGTGCCAGCAGCCCCGGGACTAGAATTCAGTACTTC | CASSPGTRIQYF
NA | TRBJ2-1 | NA | TRBV24-1 | TGTGCCACCAGTGGAGACGCCTACAATGAGCAGTTCTTC | CATSGDAYNEQFF
NA | TRBJ2-7 | NA | TRBV6-6 | TGTGCCAGCAGTTATTTGCGCCTCGGGAACGAGCAGTACTTC | CASSYLRLGNEQYF
few | TRBJ1-1 | NA | TRBV4-1 | TGCGCCAGCAGCCCCCAGGGGAGGACTGAAGCTTTCTTT | CASSPQGRTEAFF
once | TRBJ2-2 | NA | TRBV5-5 | TGTGCCAGCAGCTTCCGGGACATAGACCTTACGGAGCTGTTTTTT | CASSFRDIDLTELFF
NA | TRBJ2-7 | TRBD2 | TRBV14 | TGTGCCAGCAGCCACTTGGGGGGGGACTTGATGTACGAGCAGTACTTC | CASSHLGGDLMYEQYF
many | TRBJ1-3 | NA | TRBV6-5 | TGTGCCAGCAAGCCGATGGGTAATGGAAACACCATATATTTT | CASKPMGNGNTIYF
once | TRBJ1-5 | NA | TRBV4-3 | TGCGCCAGCAGCCAAGATTTGGGGGGTGACGGTTTGCAGCCCCAGCATTTT | CASSQDLGGDGLQPQHF
once | TRBJ2-2 | NA | TRBV19 | TGTGCCAGTAGTATCCGACTAGTCGGGTCCGGGGAGCTGTTTTTT | CASSIRLVGSGELFF
NA | TRBJ2-1 | TRBD2 | TRBV11-2 | TGTGCCAGCAGCCTATTAGCGGGAGCCCCGTTCCTTTACAATGAGCAGTTCTTC | CASSLLAGAPFLYNEQFF
few | TRBJ2-7 | TRBD1 | TRBV6-4 | TGTGCCAGCAGTGAGCAGTCAGGGGGAGTCTACGAGCAGTACTTC | CASSEQSGGVYEQYF
NA | TRBJ2-3 | NA | TRBV6-2/TRBV6-3 | TGTGCCAGCAGTTCCCGGACACCGGTAGCAGATACGCAGTATTTT | CASSSRTPVADTQYF
NA | TRBJ2-7 | TRBD1 | TRBV30 | TGTGCCTGGAGGACTTGGGGACAGCAATACGAGCAGTACTTC | CAWRTWGQQYEQYF
NA | TRBJ2-5 | NA | TRBV12-5 | TGTGCTAGTGGTTATGGGGAACAAGAGACCCAGTACTTC | CASGYGEQETQYF
NA | TRBJ1-6 | TRBD1 | TRBV30 | TGTGCCGAGAGGGGGACAGAAAATTCACCCCTCCACTTT | CAERGTENSPLHF
NA | TRBJ2-4 | NA | TRBV6-5 | TGTGCCAGCAGGAGGGGGAGTTCGGACATTCAGTACTTC | CASRRGSSDIQYF
NA | TRBJ2-3 | TRBD2 | TRBV30 | TGTGCCTGGAGGCCTAGCGGGGGATCCGATACGCAGTATTTT | CAWRPSGGSDTQYF
NA | TRBJ1-6 | NA | TRBV3-1/TRBV3-2 | TGTGCCAGCAGCCCGTCCCAGGGGCTAAGGAATTCACCCCTCCACTTT | CASSPSQGLRNSPLHF
once | TRBJ1-2 | NA | TRBV3-1/TRBV3-2 | TGTGCCAGCAGTTCGACGGAGGATGGCTACACCTTC | CASSSTEDGYTF
NA | TRBJ1-2 | NA | TRBV25-1 | TGTGCCAGCAGTCTAGATATGCTCGGCTACACCTTC | CASSLDMLGYTF
NA | TRBJ1-6 | TRBD1 | TRBV30 | TGTGCCTGGAATCCGACAGGGCTTAATTCACCCCTCCACTTT | CAWNPTGLNSPLHF
NA | TRBJ1-6 | NA | TRBV3-1/TRBV3-2 | TGTGCCAGCAGCCAAGGGGGAGGGGTTAGCTCCTATAATTCACCCCTCCACTTT | CASSQGGGVSSYNSPLHF
NA | TRBJ2-2 | NA | TRBV29-1 | TGCAGCGTTGAATCGCCCGGGGAGCTGTTTTTT | CSVESPGELFF
once | TRBJ2-7 | TRBD2 | TRBV27 | TGTGCCAGCAGCGCCTACCTGGGACTAGCGGGAGGAGGCCACGAGCAGTACTTC | CASSAYLGLAGGGHEQYF
NA | TRBJ2-7 | NA | TRBV4-3 | TGCGCCAGCAGCCAAGAAGCCGGATATACATCCTACGAGCAGTACTTC | CASSQEAGYTSYEQYF
NA | TRBJ1-6 | NA | TRBV7-9 | TGTGCCAGCGAACAGGGTTTTAATTCACCCCTCCACTTT | CASEQGFNSPLHF
NA | TRBJ1-6 | TRBD1 | TRBV6-5 | TGTGCCAGCAGAAGACAGGGCAGAGGTTCACCCCTCCACTTT | CASRRQGRGSPLHF
NA | TRBJ2-2 | TRBD2 | TRBV4-3 | TGCGCCAGCAGCCTACGCCCACTCCTAGCGGGGGTGGACACCGGGGAGCTGTTTTTT | CASSLRPLLAGVDTGELFF
once | TRBJ1-4 | TRBD1 | TRBV25-1 | TGTGCCAGCAGTGAATTGGACAGGGTGGCTGAAAAACTGTTTTTT | CASSELDRVAEKLFF
NA | TRBJ2-1 | NA | TRBV5-1 | TGCGCCAGCAGCTTCGGCAGGGGGAGGGACAATGAGCAGTTCTTC | CASSFGRGRDNEQFF
once | TRBJ2-7 | NA | TRBV11-2 | TGTGCCAGCAGCTTAGTGGCAGTGAGCTCCTACGAGCAGTACTTC | CASSLVAVSSYEQYF
NA | TRBJ1-1 | TRBD1 | TRBV5-5 | TGTGCCAGCAGCTTGCCGGACAGGCAGTTGAACACTGAAGCTTTCTTT | CASSLPDRQLNTEAFF
NA | TRBJ2-2 | NA | TRBV3-1/TRBV3-2 | TGTGCCAGCAGCCAAGCTCCGGCAGGGAACACCGGGGAGCTGTTTTTT | CASSQAPAGNTGELFF
few | TRBJ1-5 | NA | TRBV21-1 | TGTGCCAGCAGCCGGGACAGGGTAGTACAGCCCCAGCATTTT | CASSRDRVVQPQHF
NA | TRBJ2-7 | TRBD2 | TRBV5-4 | TGTGCCAGCAGCTTGGGACCGGGACTAGCGGGAGGAAAGGACGAGCAGTACTTC | CASSLGPGLAGGKDEQYF
few | TRBJ2-1 | TRBD2 | TRBV6-4 | TGTGCCAGCAGTGACAGTAGCGGGAAGGTACATGAGCAGTTCTTC | CASSDSSGKVHEQFF
NA | TRBJ2-3 | NA | TRBV7-2 | TGTGCCAGCAGCTTAGAGCGGGCCAGCACAGATACGCAGTATTTT | CASSLERASTDTQYF
NA | TRBJ2-1 | TRBD1 | TRBV29-1 | TGCAGCGCTAACCAACCGGGACAGGGGATGTATGAGCAGTTCTTC | CSANQPGQGMYEQFF
NA | TRBJ2-2 | TRBD2 | TRBV6-6 | TGTGCCAGCAGTTACCGACTAGCGGGAACCGGGGAGCTGTTTTTT | CASSYRLAGTGELFF